This TCR beta chain appears in the sequencing data of a study of cytomegalovirus exposure and HLA in healthy donors (dated by TCRdb to the late 2010s). Turning to the overall study: According to an earlier analysis of a few hundred of the donors, about 170 million T cells yielded 117 million unique TCR beta sequences and 276 Gb of sequence data. Around 320 gigabases of sequencing data and approximately 85 million unique TCR sequences were included in an early release covering over 600 HLA-typed donors. Of the roughly 400 genotyped donors, roughly 76% were placed in the genetic ancestry cluster associated with self-reported Caucasian donors. The study aimed to test whether signatures of past pathogen exposure could be identified by cataloging public T cell receptors. The T cell repertoires of around 670 subjects were profiled by immunosequencing and related to cytomegalovirus serostatus. A separate validation cohort of 100 to 150 different subjects was used in addition to the approximately 700-subject first cohort. The study combined high-throughput TCR immunosequencing, statistical association of individual TCRs with disease status, and machine learning to predict cytomegalovirus infection status. In a later analysis, previously published TCR beta repertoires from 666 donors were re-analyzed and high-resolution HLA genotyping was added so that TCR occurrence patterns could be studied. Rather than using new phenotypic data, the later analysis identified candidate immune exposures from TCR beta sequences and from how often those sequences occurred across donors. To decide whether each TCR beta V gene segment behaved as functional or pseudogenic, an earlier analysis of some 600 of the donors relied on high-throughput TCR beta sequencing. Donor age, sex, ethnicity and CMV serostatus were compiled alongside the repertoire data. Genome-wide SNP genotypes for about 55% of the roughly 670 donors were used in a later genetic analysis, which treated that subset as a discovery cohort. All discovery cohort repertoires had been generated on a single sequencing platform. Both class I and class II loci were covered by HLA typing, at four-digit resolution. The number of typed donors differed by locus: 629-630 for A, B, C, DRB1 and DQB1; approximately 520 for DQA1; 606 for DPA1; and about 470 for DPB1. Because of strong linkage in the cohort, roughly five DR-DQ haplotypes were treated as single units for association and clustering. Among about 400 genotyped donors of the cohort, an average of around 240,000 unique TCR beta nucleotide sequences was sequenced per donor, of which approximately 18% were non-productive. Summary of the overall study and its limitations: Some 15 rarely observed V segments, including chromosome 9 orphons, were excluded from the earlier analysis of just under 600 of the donors because counts were too low. Correlated functional status among segregating V segments might reflect linkage disequilibrium, but an unknown experimental factor could not be ruled out. A later analysis reported that several top co-occurrence clusters appeared linked to parvovirus B19, influenza, CMV and Epstein-Barr virus. A later analysis found that most CMV-associated TCR beta chains appeared HLA-restricted, with HLA associations seemingly driven largely by CMV exposure. For the cohort, immune exposure information was limited to CMV serostatus. Broadly in line with IMGT annotations, most TCR beta V segments showed up in productive rearrangements about 87% or about 30% of the time in an earlier analysis of 587 of the donors. The authors suggested that the approach could potentially be extended to other disease states and immunological phenotypes. In both the original and validation cohorts, the classifier was reported to diagnose cytomegalovirus status with high specificity and sensitivity. In vitro tests confirmed that three of the cytomegalovirus-associated TCR beta chains recognize cytomegalovirus antigens. In this cohort, only TCR beta chains were sequenced, and detectable features were limited by the absence of alpha or paired-chain data. At a false discovery rate of 0.05, a later analysis linked about 17,000 TCR beta sequences to specific HLA alleles. V-gene and J-gene trimming of TCR beta chains was associated with a missense DCLRE1C variant in a later genetic analysis, and the association was replicated in an independent cohort. A cluster of highly shared sequence variants was judged likely to be a technical artifact of the sequencing pipeline. In the study, 150 to 200 TCR beta chains were listed as associated with cytomegalovirus. Compared with equally common non-associated chains, HLA-associated TCR beta chains in a later analysis were more clonally expanded and had lower generation probabilities. Because some donors lacked HLA typing at each locus, the association tests relied only on the typed subset. When HLA alleles, especially DR and DQ, strongly co-occurred, attributing TCR associations to individual alleles was difficult. According to a later genetic analysis, donors in an Asian-associated ancestry cluster had fewer N-insertions in productive TCRs than the approximately 670-donor mean. A further reported finding was that TCR beta sequences accurately predicted the HLA-A and HLA-B alleles for most subjects in the first cohort. A later analysis found that TCR association rates varied across HLA loci, with DRB1 alleles showing the most associated TCRs and HLA-C alleles the fewest. Sequencing depth was assumed to be roughly uniform across donors in the presence/absence analyses, though that assumption may not hold. While some public TCRs were present in many individuals, most TCR sequences turned up only very rarely across donors.

The cohort consisted of some 670 healthy bone marrow donors. At the time of sampling, all cohort members were nominally healthy, though unrecorded immune exposures were likely present. The donor tested CMV seropositive and was one of the 289 seropositive cohort members. A peripheral blood sample was provided by each donor, and peripheral blood mononuclear cells were used for TCR beta sequencing. Genomic DNA extraction from the blood cell samples was performed with the Qiagen DNeasy Blood Extraction Kit. Details on this clone: Its binding antigen is unknown. No much larger clonotype is one base removed from it; base qualities were not supplied.

The library came from the immunoSEQ multiplex PCR assay. For the multiplex PCR, a mixture combining 60 forward primers for TCR Vbeta segments and 13 reverse primers for TCR Jbeta segments was used. Amplification of the CDR3 region of rearranged TCR beta genes was performed with a multiplex PCR assay on genomic DNA. The amplified TCR beta libraries were sequenced on the Illumina HiSeq System as 87-base-pair reads. Per the authors' processing: In a later analysis, about 80 million unique TCR beta chains were counted across the 500 to 850 repertoires, and approximately 11 million of these chains were shared by at least two donors. To remove PCR and sequencing errors, raw reads were error-corrected and collapsed into unique sequences using a nearest-neighbor algorithm that merged closely related sequences. V, D and J gene segments were assigned by aligning CDR3 sequences to IMGT reference sequences. For a sequence to be retained, a match of at least six nucleotides was required to both a V gene segment and a J gene segment. A rearrangement counted as productive if the CDR3 had no stop codons and remained in frame with V and J, and every other rearrangement counted as non-productive. CDR3 was defined by IMGT convention, running from the second conserved V-encoded cysteine to the conserved J-encoded phenylalanine. The earlier analysis of approximately 590 of the donors excluded any sequence lacking an unambiguous match to a single V gene segment. An earlier analysis of several hundred of the donors classified V segments as functional when productive rearrangements were above 56.7% and as segregating when the standard deviation between donors was above 5%. A statistical classification framework was developed to diagnose cytomegalovirus status using the catalog of TCR beta chain sequences. V and J gene assignment, in a later analysis, came from comparing TCR nucleotide sequences with IMGT/GENE-DB human TR gene sequences. A later analysis assigned CDR3 sequences and most-parsimonious VDJ recombination scenarios with the TCRdist pipeline. A later analysis defined each TCR beta chain by its CDR3 amino acid sequence plus V-gene family, and excluded reads lacking a unique V-gene family. To address suspected cross-contamination and a sequencing artifact, a later analysis removed 550 to 750 highly shared, low-generation-probability nucleotide sequences. In a later analysis, a clonal expansion index for each public chain was calculated from normalized within-repertoire ranks of inferred template counts. A later analysis computed generation probabilities with a VDJ recombination model fitted to out-of-frame rearrangements, and checked the results against IGoR. In a later analysis, hypergeometric tests were used to score TCR-TCR, TCR-HLA and TCR-CMV co-occurrence, with a repertoire-size bias correction applied to TCR pairs. False discovery rates were estimated in a later analysis by permuting HLA or CMV assignments 20 times. In a later analysis, co-occurring TCRs were grouped with DBSCAN, and TCRdist sequence similarity was added when clustering was performed within HLA-allele-positive subsets. Repertoires with fewer than 30,000 or more than 120,000 public chains were left out of co-occurrence clustering, as were about 5 repertoires with anomalous nucleotide sharing. TCRdb took this table from immuneACCESS and kept in-frame rearrangements with V and J called. Such tables lack part of the clones; where checked against another copy, unresolved V genes explain under half of the gap, and the rest is unexplained. Clonal size and the V and J genes are those of that table, whereas D and trimming came from the DNA. The sample table records more than 75,000 clones; 70% to 80% of these occur just once. Around 15% of the sample belongs to the ten largest clones.

The clonotype comes from a woman aged 40 to 50 in good health and CMV-seropositive. Sample: PBMCs.

The CDR3 sequence is CASSVSGTGTYEQYF. The DNA is as follows: TGTGCCAGCAGTGTATCAGGGACAGGGACCTACGAGCAGTACTTC. The V and J genes are TRBV6-1 and TRBJ2-7; 9 of the junction bases match TRBD1. The germline V and J ends show losses of 4 bases and 2 bases respectively, and no gene match explains 6 bases of the junction. The CDR3 spans 15 residues, from the cysteine through the phenylalanine. Just CDR3 DNA is preserved here, 45 bases in frame from base 1. The germline V gene supplies CDR1 MNHNS and CDR2 SASEGT.